The next 28 T cell receptor beta chains were all read from a single sample in a study of blood T cells in healthy people across ages. With a J-beta primer mix and a sample-barcoded 5' primer, a second PCR ran about 6 to 11 cycles. One entry per CDR3 protein, called by TCRdb with MiXCR from the 5' RACE reads. Of fewer than 2,000,000 distinct CDR3 sequences listed, roughly a third were seen once; the top ten hold approximately 10%. What was sequenced was blood. The receptors here all came from a woman aged 25 to 39 in good health.

The chain combines TRBV7-2 with TRBJ2-5; 15 bases align to TRBD2. CDR1 is SGHTA, CDR2 FQGNSA, per germline. V shed 5 bases and J 4 bases; nucleotides not matched to a gene: 5. The CDR3 totals 16 residues. CDR3 sequence reads: CASSLWTSGGGETQYF. In DNA, the CDR3 is TGTGCCAGCAGCCTATGGACTAGCGGGGGGGGAGAGACCCAGTACTTC.

Many counts were recorded for this clonotype. V usage is TRBV5-1 and J usage is TRBJ2-7; TRBD1 is a possible D gene (6 bases). In germline, CDR1 is SGHRS, CDR2 YFSETQ. Trimming shortened V by 4 bases and J by 4 bases, and 15 bases separated the two germline ends. The CDR3 runs to 14 residues. CDR3 region: CASSHWGQEYEQYF. The CDR3 DNA reads TGCGCCAGCAGCCACTGGGGGCAAGAATACGAGCAGTACTTC.

There are a few counts of this clonotype. The chain carries TRBV4-2 and TRBJ2-7; TRBD1 matches 9 bases. The germline CDR1 and CDR2 sequences are LGHNA and YNFKEQ. J was trimmed by 0 bases and V by 0 bases; bases with no gene match: 3. The CDR3 totals 16 residues. The CDR3 reads CASSQDRTGDSYEQYF. CDR3 DNA sequence: TGTGCCAGCAGCCAAGATCGGACAGGGGACTCCTACGAGCAGTACTTC.

This clonotype was counted between two and nine times. The V call is TRBV5-1, the J call TRBJ2-3; 7 bases line up with TRBD1. The CDR3 spans 16 residues. The V segment lost 0 bases and the J segment 5 bases; nucleotides outside the gene matches: 9. The germline gives CDR1 SGHRS, CDR2 YFSETQ. DNA for the CDR3: TGCGCCAGCAGCTTGGGTCACAGGGGTGCTGTAGATACGCAGTATTTT. It translates to CASSLGHRGAVDTQYF.

This clonotype appeared once. The chain links TRBV15 to TRBJ2-7; a weak D match, TRBD2 (5 bases). This CDR3 spans 17 amino acids. CDR1 LNHNV and CDR2 YYDKDF come from the germline V gene (reference sequence). V gave up 0 bases and J gave up 2 bases, with 17 bases separating them. CDR3 nucleotides: TGTGCCACCAGCAGAGATCTAGGCTCGGACTGGACCTACGAGCAGTACTTC. Encoded protein: CATSRDLGSDWTYEQYF.

As concerns this clonotype: A junction end diverges from the germline sequence, so it may reflect a read error. The chain is built from TRBV5-1 and TRBJ2-3, with D tentatively TRBD1 (6 bases). The germline gives CDR1 SGHRS, CDR2 YFSETQ. The CDR3 totals 14 residues. The CDR3 DNA reads as TGCGCCGGCAGCTTGGTACAGGGTCCAGATACGCAGTATTTT. Protein: CAGSLVQGPDTQYF.

The rearrangement uses TRBV29-1 and TRBJ1-2; D may be TRBD1 (5 bases). This CDR3 region has 13 residues. Germline V gene sequence: CDR1 SQVTM, CDR2 ANQGSEA. Trimming pared 0 bases from V and 6 bases from J, leaving 11 bases between. DNA of the CDR3: TGCAGCGTTGAAGATCTTAGGGACGATGGCTACACCTTC. This gives the protein CSVEDLRDDGYTF.

V and J are TRBV6-5 and TRBJ2-3, with 9 bases aligning to TRBD2. CDR3 length equals 15 residues. J lost 5 bases, V lost 5 bases, and 8 bases had no gene match. CDR1 and CDR2 (germline): MNHEY, SVGAGI. This CDR3 reads CASSTWRGGRDTQYF. CDR3 coding DNA: TGTGCCAGCAGTACCTGGCGGGGGGGCAGAGATACGCAGTATTTT.

The chain's CDR3 is CATVRGGNTEAFF. As DNA, the CDR3 is TGTGCCACCGTCCGGGGGGGGAACACTGAAGCTTTCTTT. V and J are TRBV15 and TRBJ1-1; TRBD1 is a possible D gene (5 bases). Germline V gives CDR1 LNHNV, CDR2 YYDKDF (reference sequence). The CDR3 contains 13 residues. Deletions cut 8 bases from V and 1 base from J, with 11 bases between.

DNA for the CDR3: TGTGCCAGCAGCAGGGGAAGTGGCACCGGGGAGCTGTTTTTT. Its protein is CASSRGSGTGELFF. This chain links TRBV2 with TRBJ2-2; D is possibly TRBD1 (6 bases). With 6 bases removed from V and 4 bases from J, the gap between germline ends came to 12 bases. The germline gives CDR1 SNHLY, CDR2 FYNNEI. The CDR3 has 14 amino acids.

V usage is TRBV4-1 and J usage is TRBJ2-1, with 7 bases aligning to TRBD2. Germline CDR1 and CDR2: MGHRA and YSYEKL. With 0 bases clipped from V and 1 base from J, the junction kept 3 bases outside the gene matches. The CDR3 runs to 16 residues. CDR3: CASSQDPGLSYNEQFF. In DNA form, the CDR3 reads TGCGCCAGCAGCCAAGACCCGGGACTATCCTACAATGAGCAGTTCTTC.

The V call is TRBV3-1, the J call TRBJ2-5; 7 nucleotides line up with TRBD1. The ends lost 6 bases at V and 5 bases at J; junction bases unmatched: 15. This CDR3 contains 16 residues. CDR1 and CDR2 (germline): LGHDT, YNNKEL (reference sequence). CDR3 coding DNA: TGTGCCAGCAGTCCAAGAATCCAGGGGGTGGGGGAGACCCAGTACTTC. As protein: CASSPRIQGVGETQYF.

The V gene is TRBV3-1, the J gene TRBJ2-1; 13 bases fit TRBD2. The CDR3 has 19 residues. Germline CDR1 is LGHDT and CDR2 is YNNKEL (reference sequence). Unmatched junction bases numbered 13, after V lost 1 base and J lost 7 bases. The CDR3 region is CASSQGRLAGGRLRNEQFF. The CDR3 DNA is TGTGCCAGCAGCCAAGGCCGACTAGCGGGGGGCCGATTACGTAATGAGCAGTTCTTC.

This clonotype was seen only once. The V and J genes are TRBV27 and TRBJ2-1; TRBD1 agrees at 7 bases. The J call may be faulty, since TRBJ2-7 better matches the DNA end. Germline V CDR1 and CDR2: MNHEY, SMNVEV (reference sequence). The CDR3 loop spans 16 amino acids. CDR3 in DNA: TGTGCCAGCAGAAAGACAGGGATTCTCTCCTACAATGAGCAGTACTTC. It yields the protein CASRKTGILSYNEQYF.

In DNA form, the CDR3 reads TGCAGCGGAGTCGACGCTAACTATGGCTACACCTTC. This gives the protein CSGVDANYGYTF. The rearrangement joins TRBV29-1 to TRBJ1-2, with D unresolved. Germline V lookup: CDR1 SQVTM, CDR2 ANQGSEA. Trimming took off 7 bases at V and 0 bases at J, with 9 bases between the two ends. This CDR3 has 12 residues.

The chain combines TRBV4-1 with TRBJ2-7; TRBD2 matches at 12 bases. Looked up from germline, CDR1 is MGHRA and CDR2 is YSYEKL. The V gene end was trimmed by 1 base and the J gene end by 0 bases; junction bases not matched to a gene: 7. The CDR3 contains 18 residues. CDR3 region: CASSQVAGLAGFSYEQYF. CDR3 DNA: TGCGCCAGCAGCCAAGTTGCGGGACTAGCGGGTTTCTCCTACGAGCAGTACTTC.

The chain combines TRBV10-2 with TRBJ1-4; tentative D call: TRBD1 (6 bases). CDR1 is WSHSY and CDR2 is SAAADI in the germline V gene. The germline V and J ends were trimmed by 3 bases and 8 bases, with 22 bases remaining between them. The CDR3 runs 17 residues. CDR3: CASSDQSPRGVYEKLFF. The CDR3 bases are TGCGCCAGCAGTGATCAGAGTCCTAGGGGGGTTTACGAAAAACTGTTTTTT.

The chain combines TRBV20-1 with TRBJ2-6, with 12 bases lining up with TRBD1. V shed 2 bases and J 2 bases; nucleotides not matched to a gene: 4. CDR1 DFQATT and CDR2 SNEGSKA come from the germline V gene (reference sequence). The CDR3 runs 17 residues. CDR3 loop: CSARRGTGGAGANVLTF. The CDR3 DNA follows: TGCAGTGCTAGACGAGGGACAGGGGGCGCTGGGGCCAACGTCCTGACTTTC.

Regarding this clonotype: Likely a read error: the CDR3 ends without its conserved phenylalanine or tryptophan. The chain recombines TRBV10-3 with TRBJ1-2, with 8 nucleotides matching TRBD1. Looked up from germline, CDR1 is ENHRY and CDR2 is SYGVKD. This CDR3 comprises 15 residues. Losses at the gene ends were 7 bases for V and 2 bases for J; bases not matched to a gene: 9. The CDR3 reads CAITITRDRNYGYTL. In DNA form, the CDR3 reads TGTGCCATCACCATAACCCGGGACAGGAACTATGGCTACACCCTC.

This chain joins TRBV11-3 and TRBJ1-2; TRBD1 might be the D (5 bases). The CDR3 is 14 amino acids. Germline-derived CDR1 and CDR2 are SGHNT and YENEEA. V was trimmed by 5 bases and J by 4 bases, leaving 14 bases between them. This CDR3 reads CASSLRDGSYGYTF. The CDR3 coding sequence is TGTGCCAGCAGCCTGAGGGACGGTAGCTATGGCTACACCTTC.

This sequence joins TRBV3-1 and TRBJ2-2; D is possibly TRBD1 (6 bases). Germline CDR1 and CDR2: LGHDT and YNNKEL (reference sequence). The CDR3 is made up of 18 amino acids. V was trimmed by 3 bases and J by 2 bases, leaving 19 bases between them. CDR3 amino acids: CASSHYPQGLSNTGELFF. Written as DNA, the CDR3 is TGTGCCAGCAGCCATTACCCGCAGGGGCTTTCCAACACCGGGGAGCTGTTTTTT. The variable domain in full, with the rest retrieved from reference TRBV3-1 and TRBJ2-2, is DTAVSQTPKYLVTQMGNDKSIKCEQNLGHDTMYWYKQDSKKFLKIMFSYNNKELIINETVPNRFSPKSPDKAHLNLHINSLELGDSAVYFCASSHYPQGLSNTGELFFGEGSRLTVL.

The genes are TRBV6-5 and TRBJ2-7, with D uncertain. Trimming removed 4 bases from V and 3 bases from J, with 16 bases in between. CDR1 is MNHEY, CDR2 SVGAGI, per germline. CDR3 length: 15 residues. The CDR3: CASSFSRTGDYEQYF. The CDR3 DNA reads as TGTGCCAGCAGTTTCTCGAGGACCGGAGACTACGAGCAGTACTTC.

The genes are TRBV12-3 or TRBV12-4 and TRBJ2-7; D not resolved. The CDR3 sequence is 16 residues long. The ends were cut back, 8 bases at V and 3 bases at J, with 23 bases in the middle. This chain's CDR3 is CASATPGFSLVYEQYF. The DNA of the CDR3 is TGTGCCAGCGCTACCCCGGGCTTCTCCCTCGTCTACGAGCAGTACTTC.

The CDR3 bases are TGTGCCAGCAGATCCGGCCGGATGGAAGCTTTCTTT. Amino acids: CASRSGRMEAFF. This sequence joins TRBV2 and TRBJ1-1; no reliable D call. V lost 6 bases and J lost 8, with 13 bases in between. Germline loops: CDR1 SNHLY, CDR2 FYNNEI. The CDR3 is 12 residues long. Variable domain in full (rest from reference TRBV2 and TRBJ1-1): EPEVTQTPSHQVTQMGQEVILRCVPISNHLYFYWYRQILGQKVEFLVSFYNNEISEKSEIFDDQFSVERPDGSNFTLKIRSTKLEDSAMYFCASRSGRMEAFFGQGTRLTVV.

V and J are TRBV24-1 and TRBJ2-3; D unclear. Germline V gene lookup returns CDR1 KGHDR and CDR2 SFDVKD. The V end was cut by 0 bases, the J end by 9 bases, with 3 bases between. This CDR3 region has 11 residues. The DNA of the CDR3 is TGTGCCACCAGTGATTTGGTGACGCAGTATTTT. This sequence encodes CATSDLVTQYF.

This clonotype was observed a few times. The V call is TRBV20-1, the J call TRBJ2-7, with 11 bases fitting TRBD1. The CDR3 totals 19 residues. The V gene end was trimmed by 6 bases and the J gene end by 4 bases; junction bases not matched to a gene: 23. Germline CDR1 and CDR2: DFQATT and SNEGSKA (reference sequence). The CDR3 DNA reads as TGCAGTGCCCCCCCTCCCGGACAGGGGGCCAATTGGATAGAGTACGAGCAGTACTTC. Its protein is CSAPPPGQGANWIEYEQYF.

Only a few counts were recorded for this clonotype. In DNA form, the CDR3 reads TGTGCCAGCTCACCACGCCTTGTAGACAGGCCGTACCAAGAGACCCAGTACTTC. Translated, it gives CASSPRLVDRPYQETQYF. V usage is TRBV18 and J usage is TRBJ2-5; tentatively, D is TRBD1 (6 bases). The CDR3 covers 18 residues. CDR1 and CDR2 (germline): KGHSH, LQKENI. V was pared by 1 base and J by 0 bases, with 18 bases between.

In this sample, this clonotype turned up a few times. This chain joins TRBV30 and TRBJ2-5; TRBD2 matches at 11 bases. This CDR3 comprises 13 residues. From germline, CDR1 is GTSNPN and CDR2 SVGIG (reference sequence). The ends lost 7 bases at V and 5 bases at J; junction bases unmatched: 6. The CDR3 is CAYTLAGDETQYF. The CDR3 bases are TGTGCCTATACACTAGCGGGAGATGAGACCCAGTACTTC.